This T cell receptor (beta chain) was retrieved from a study of tumor-infiltrating lymphocytes in primary liver carcinoma. Study-wide background: Each participant had primary liver carcinoma, and surgical resection was the treatment. All patients, whether men or women, fell within 30 to 69 years of age. Stage T1-T3 N0M0 tumors measured about 4 to 11 cm at most. Study results and limitations: A significantly higher top-250-clone fraction was recorded for tumors than for blood (p = 0.039).

Germline DNA was also extracted, with blood RNA taken from unsorted whole blood. To note about this clonotype: Its target is unknown. Mismatch with germline at one junction end may stem from a read error.

This CDR3 is built from 13 residues. The germline CDR1 and CDR2 sequences are MNHEY and SVGEGT. Priming with a constant-region primer yielded TCR beta cDNA from 500 ng total RNA. Employing slightly modified ARM-PCR, three nested multiplex PCR rounds were run, and these gave rise to the TCR beta libraries. TRBV1-TRBV30 forward primers and a C-beta reverse primer were used in the first two PCR rounds, which each ran for approximately 11 cycles. TCRdb re-analysed the multiplex PCR reads in MiXCR, keeping a single row per CDR3 protein. The sample contains about 300,000 distinct CDR3 sequences, approximately 60% of which appear only once.

The rearrangement joins TRBV6-2 or TRBV6-3 to TRBJ1-5; D may be TRBD1 (6 bases). The receptor's source is a man aged 40-49 years with primary liver carcinoma and hepatitis B virus infection. The sequencing sample was made of peripheral blood. DNA for the CDR3: TGTGCCGGCAGTTCACAGGGTAGTCAGCCCCAGCATTTT. Translation gives CAGSSQGSQPQHF.